Below, 7 T cell receptor beta chains from the same sample are listed, as sequenced in a study of blood T cell repertoires in COVID-19. TCRdb keeps only in-frame clones here, not all; method: immunoSEQ multiplex PCR. The data contain hundreds of thousands of clones, roughly 90% of them singletons. The sample taken for sequencing was peripheral blood. The receptors derive from a woman aged 70-85 years with COVID-19, enrolled during active disease.

This clone was picked up a small number of times. This chain joins TRBV7-8 and TRBJ1-2; TRBD1 is a possible D gene (5 bases). This CDR3 spans 13 amino acids. V was shortened by 3 bases and J by 8 bases, with 13 bases between the two germline ends. CDR1 is SGHVS and CDR2 is FQNEAQ in the germline V gene. CDR3 region: CASSLGREKGYTF. The DNA of the CDR3 is TGTGCCAGCAGCTTGGGCAGGGAAAAGGGCTACACCTTC.

This chain connects TRBV4-3 to TRBJ2-7; TRBD2 agrees at 9 bases. CDR1 LGHNA and CDR2 YSLEER come from the germline V gene. The V gene end was trimmed by 0 bases and the J gene end by 4 bases; junction bases not matched to a gene: 7. The CDR3 is 16 residues long. Written as DNA, the CDR3 is TGCGCCAGCAGCCAAGATGCGGGGGGGTTAGCGTACGAGCAGTACTTC. Protein product: CASSQDAGGLAYEQYF.

V and J are TRBV7-9 and TRBJ2-7; 11 positions match TRBD1. This CDR3 has 16 amino acids. Germline trimming cut 5 bases from V and 1 base from J; bases unmatched to any gene: 7. Germline V lookup: CDR1 SEHNR, CDR2 FQNEAQ (reference sequence). The CDR3 coding sequence is TGTGCCAGCAGCAAGTCTTGGGACAGGGGGTCCTACGAGCAGTACTTC. Translated, it gives CASSKSWDRGSYEQYF.

The chain links TRBV6-6 to TRBJ2-1; the match to TRBD2 covers 7 bases. The CDR3 length is 15 residues. In germline, CDR1 is MNHNY, CDR2 SVGAGI (reference sequence). Unmatched junction bases numbered 6, after V lost 0 bases and J lost 7 bases. The DNA of the CDR3 is TGTGCCAGCAGTTACTCGAGGCAGGGAGGGAATGAGCAGTTCTTC. Protein: CASSYSRQGGNEQFF.

This chain connects TRBV2 to TRBJ1-2; 8 bases map to TRBD1. This CDR3 region has 12 residues. Germline V gene data show CDR1 as SNHLY and CDR2 as FYNNEI. The V gene end was trimmed by 6 bases and the J gene end by 8 bases; junction bases not matched to a gene: 5. As DNA, the CDR3 is TGTGCCAGCAGGCCGGACAGGGAGGGCTACACCTTC. This codes for CASRPDREGYTF.

The chain uses TRBV7-2 and TRBJ2-5; D not certain. Looked up from germline, CDR1 is SGHTA and CDR2 is FQGNSA. Trimming pared 8 bases from V and 1 base from J, leaving 14 bases between. CDR3 length equals 14 residues. The CDR3 coding sequence is TGTGCCAGCCGAAGTTCAGGTCTCCAAGAGACCCAGTACTTC. Translated, it gives CASRSSGLQETQYF.

The chain is built from TRBV27 and TRBJ2-1; D is undetermined. There are 12 residues in the CDR3. Germline CDR1 reads MNHEY; CDR2 reads SMNVEV (reference sequence). With 6 bases removed from V and 2 bases from J, the gap between germline ends came to 5 bases. CDR3 sequence reads: CASRNTYNEQFF. CDR3 nucleotides: TGTGCCAGCAGGAACACCTACAATGAGCAGTTCTTC.